Shown below are 23 T cell receptor beta chains from a single sample sequenced in a study of blood T cell repertoires in COVID-19. Method: immunoSEQ multiplex PCR; TCRdb's copy keeps in-frame clones and lacks some. The sample carries roughly 230,000 clones, 83% recorded once. Material: peripheral blood. These receptors originate from a woman aged 45-60 years with acute or convalescent COVID-19.

The chain employs TRBV28 and TRBJ1-6; no firm D call. The germline V gene has CDR1 MDHEN and CDR2 SYDVKM. Deletions cut 5 bases from V and 10 bases from J, with 15 bases between. This CDR3 is built from 14 residues. The CDR3 is CASSRPLRSSPLHF. The CDR3 DNA reads as TGTGCCAGCAGTCGTCCTTTGAGGTCATCACCCCTCCACTTT.

This chain links TRBV9 with TRBJ1-4; perhaps TRBD1 as D (6 bases). Between the trimmed V and J ends, which lost 2 bases and 7 bases, there was a span of 18 bases. The germline V gene encodes CDR1 SGDLS and CDR2 YYNGEE. The CDR3 spans 16 residues. CDR3 nucleotides: TGTGCCAGCAGCGTCCGGGACAACAGTATTCGTGAAAAACTGTTTTTT. Protein sequence: CASSVRDNSIREKLFF.

V usage is TRBV28 and J usage is TRBJ1-1; TRBD1 agrees at 9 bases. CDR3 length: 14 residues. Looked up from germline, CDR1 is MDHEN and CDR2 is SYDVKM. Trimming at V came to 4 bases and at J to 8 bases, leaving 8 bases not matched to a gene. The CDR3 DNA is TGTGCCAGCAGTTCCGGACAGGGGCGGACCGAAGCTTTCTTT. Translating it yields CASSSGQGRTEAFF.

The rearrangement joins TRBV3-1 (or the pseudogene TRBV3-2) to TRBJ1-1; D is uncertain. Trimming removed 4 bases at V and 10 bases at J, with 10 bases between. This CDR3 is 11 amino acids long. Per germline, CDR1 LGHDT and CDR2 YNNKEL (reference sequence). DNA of the CDR3: TGTGCCAGCAGCCTGGGGAGGAGAGCTTTCTTT. It codes for CASSLGRRAFF.

This clone was recorded only once. V is TRBV27 and J is TRBJ2-3; D possibly corresponds to TRBD1 (5 bases). This CDR3 spans 13 amino acids. Germline V gene lookup returns CDR1 MNHEY and CDR2 SMNVEV (reference sequence). V lost 2 bases, J lost 6 bases, and 9 bases lay in between. In DNA form, the CDR3 reads TGTGCCAGCAGTTTACGGGCAGGGGATACGCAGTATTTT. Amino acid sequence: CASSLRAGDTQYF.

The chain couples TRBV5-5 to TRBJ1-3, with TRBD1 matching over 7 bases. This CDR3 comprises 15 residues. Germline assignment: CDR1 SGHKS and CDR2 YYEKEE (reference sequence). Trimming cost V 4 bases and J 0 bases; bases outside gene matches: 4. The CDR3: CASSPGTDSGNTIYF. The CDR3 bases are TGTGCCAGCAGCCCGGGGACAGACTCTGGAAACACCATATATTTT. Complete variable domain (other parts from reference TRBV5-5 and TRBJ1-3): DAGVTQSPTHLIKTRGQQVTLRCSPISGHKSVSWYQQVLGQGPQFIFQYYEKEERGRGNFPDRFSARQFPNYSSELNVNALLLGDSALYLCASSPGTDSGNTIYFGEGSWLTVV.

The rearrangement links TRBV12-3 or TRBV12-4 to TRBJ1-6; 7 nucleotides align to TRBD1. The V and J ends lost 8 bases and 7 bases, in that order; junction bases with no gene match: 5. The CDR3 has 13 residues. The CDR3 DNA reads as TGTGCCAGCCGGGACAGTGGAAATTCACCCCTCCACTTT. Amino acids: CASRDSGNSPLHF.

This clone turned up a few times. The chain employs TRBV18 and TRBJ2-1; 9 positions match TRBD2. Trimming cost V 2 bases and J 4 bases; bases outside gene matches: 6. CDR1 is KGHSH, CDR2 LQKENI, per germline. CDR3 length equals 16 residues. CDR3 amino acids: CASSPSGGRSYNEQFF. The CDR3 bases are TGTGCCAGCTCACCAAGCGGGGGGCGAAGTTACAATGAGCAGTTCTTC.

The chain recombines TRBV5-1 with TRBJ2-3; 16 nucleotides match TRBD2. Germline assignment: CDR1 SGHRS and CDR2 YFSETQ. The CDR3 runs to 16 residues. The junction had 5 bases not matched to a gene; V was cut back by 6 bases and J by 4 bases. The CDR3 protein is CASKGTSGRAADTQYF. CDR3 nucleotide sequence: TGCGCCAGCAAAGGGACTAGCGGGAGGGCTGCAGATACGCAGTATTTT.

The chain links TRBV5-1 to TRBJ2-3, with 7 positions matching TRBD1. Germline CDR1 and CDR2: SGHRS and YFSETQ. V lost 4 bases and J lost 2; bases outside the gene matches: 4. This CDR3 is built from 14 residues. Here the CDR3 DNA reads TGCGCCAGCAGCCCGGGACAGATCACAGATACGCAGTATTTT. Its translation is CASSPGQITDTQYF.

This clone was seen just once. This chain connects TRBV23-1 to TRBJ1-6, with 12 bases that match TRBD1. TRBV23-1 is sorted into the ORF group, with uncertain function. With V trimmed by 8 bases and J by 7 bases, 3 bases remained unmatched. This CDR3 region has 14 residues. Here the CDR3 DNA reads TGCGCCAGCGGGACAGGGGGCGCGAATTCACCCCTCCACTTT. As protein: CASGTGGANSPLHF.

J is TRBJ1-4 and V is TRBV5-1, with 8 bases aligning to TRBD1. The CDR3 totals 15 residues. Trimming removed 6 bases from V and 1 base from J; junction bases left unmatched: 5. CDR1 and CDR2 from the germline V gene are SGHRS and YFSETQ. The chain's CDR3 is CASNHGQGTNEKLFF. CDR3 bases: TGCGCCAGCAACCATGGACAGGGAACTAATGAAAAACTGTTTTTT.

This clone was seen once. V usage is TRBV7-8 and J usage is TRBJ2-7; tentative D call: TRBD2 (6 bases). This CDR3 is 15 amino acids long. Trimming pared 5 bases from V and 2 bases from J, leaving 16 bases between. CDR1 and CDR2 from the germline V gene are SGHVS and FQNEAQ. CDR3 region: CASSPTGTGAYEQYF. The DNA of the CDR3 is TGTGCCAGCAGCCCTACCGGGACGGGAGCCTACGAGCAGTACTTC.

This chain uses TRBV2 with TRBJ2-7; D might be TRBD2 (6 bases). Per germline, CDR1 SNHLY and CDR2 FYNNEI. Trimming cost V 7 bases and J 3 bases, with 16 bases left between them. This CDR3 region has 14 residues. DNA of the CDR3: TGTGCCAGCACCGAATCAGTGGGAGGCTACGAGCAGTACTTC. It translates to CASTESVGGYEQYF. The full variable domain, its missing parts supplied by reference TRBV2 and TRBJ2-7, is EPEVTQTPSHQVTQMGQEVILRCVPISNHLYFYWYRQILGQKVEFLVSFYNNEISEKSEIFDDQFSVERPDGSNFTLKIRSTKLEDSAMYFCASTESVGGYEQYFGPGTRLTVT.

CDR3 in DNA: TGTGCCAGCAGCTACGGACAGGGGGCTGGAAACACCATATATTTT. This codes for CASSYGQGAGNTIYF. The chain recombines TRBV7-8 with TRBJ1-3, with TRBD1 matching 10 bases. The CDR3 consists of 15 residues. Germline CDR1 reads SGHVS; CDR2 reads FQNEAQ. J gave up 2 bases and V 4 bases, and 2 bases lay outside the gene matches. The full variable domain, completed using reference TRBV7-8 and TRBJ1-3, is GAGVSQSPRYKVAKRGQDVALRCDPISGHVSLFWYQQALGQGPEFLTYFQNEAQLDKSGLPSDRFFAERPEGSVSTLKIQRTQQEDSAVYLCASSYGQGAGNTIYFGEGSWLTVV.

For the CDR3, the DNA is TGTGCCAGCAGCGGACAGGGGGCAGCCTACGAGCAGTACTTC. Its protein product is CASSGQGAAYEQYF. This chain joins TRBV9 and TRBJ2-7, with 10 positions matching TRBD1. The germline CDR1 and CDR2 sequences are SGDLS and YYNGEE. J gave up 2 bases and V 3 bases, and 2 bases lay outside the gene matches. This CDR3 has 14 residues.

The chain employs TRBV27 and TRBJ1-5; tentatively, D is TRBD1 (6 bases). Trimming took off 2 bases at V and 9 bases at J, with 14 bases between the two ends. Germline lookup yields CDR1 MNHEY and CDR2 SMNVEV (reference sequence). This CDR3 has 14 amino acids. CDR3 in DNA: TGTGCCAGCAGTTTAGGGGACACGGTTCGGCCCCAGCATTTT. This gives the protein CASSLGDTVRPQHF.

The chain carries TRBV9 and TRBJ2-3, with D unresolved. Germline CDR1 is SGDLS and CDR2 is YYNGEE. V lost 4 bases and J 6 bases, leaving 21 bases between the germline ends. CDR3 length equals 16 residues. The DNA for the CDR3 is TGTGCCAGCAGCCCCCCCGAAGGTAGCAAAACGGATACGCAGTATTTT. Its protein is CASSPPEGSKTDTQYF.

There are a few counts of this clone. The CDR3, as DNA: TGCGCCAGCATCTTAAACTGGACAGCGCCCCGTAATCAGCCCCAGCATTTT. The encoded protein is CASILNWTAPRNQPQHF. The chain couples TRBV10-1 to TRBJ1-5; TRBD1 is a possible D gene (6 bases). Germline V lookup: CDR1 WNHNN, CDR2 SYGVQD (reference sequence). The CDR3 extends over 17 amino acids. With 7 bases removed from V and 4 bases from J, the gap between germline ends came to 23 bases.

The V and J genes are TRBV30 and TRBJ1-1; no clear D gene. The V end was cut by 0 bases, the J end by 1 base, with 6 bases between. The V gene's germline CDR1 is GTSNPN and CDR2 SVGIG (reference sequence). The length of the CDR3 is 13 residues. The DNA of the CDR3 is TGTGCCTGGAGTGTACCCGGGAACACTGAAGCTTTCTTT. Protein sequence: CAWSVPGNTEAFF.

A remark on this clone: Other DNA sequences in this sample translate to the same CDR3. The chain carries TRBV4-1 and TRBJ1-5; D is uncertain. The V end was cut by 0 bases, the J end by 4 bases, with 7 bases between. The CDR3 contains 14 residues. From germline, CDR1 is MGHRA and CDR2 YSYEKL. The CDR3 coding sequence is TGCGCCAGCAGCCAAGATGGAGGGAATCAGCCCCAGCATTTT. Translated, it gives CASSQDGGNQPQHF.

The chain combines TRBV4-3 with TRBJ2-1; D perhaps matches TRBD2 (6 bases). Trimming took 0 bases from V and 5 from J, leaving 17 bases between them. The CDR3 runs 17 residues. Germline CDR1 reads LGHNA; CDR2 reads YSLEER. CDR3 sequence reads: CASSQDYATGGDNEQFF. CDR3 DNA sequence: TGCGCCAGCAGCCAAGATTATGCGACCGGGGGAGACAATGAGCAGTTCTTC.

This clone has more than one count but fewer than ten. The rearrangement joins TRBV4-1 to TRBJ2-3, with no clear D. Germline V gives CDR1 MGHRA, CDR2 YSYEKL. V lost 3 bases and J 2 bases, leaving 9 bases between the germline ends. The CDR3 length is 14 residues. DNA of the CDR3: TGCGCCAGCAGCCACCCGACTGACACAGATACGCAGTATTTT. Its translation: CASSHPTDTDTQYF.